This T cell receptor (beta chain) derives from a study of cytomegalovirus exposure and HLA in healthy donors. Notes on the study in general: In a later analysis, a missense DCLRE1C variant was linked to TCR beta V- and J-gene trimming. Later analysis identified around 15,000 TCR beta sequences associated with HLA alleles, using a false discovery rate threshold of 0.05. High specificity and sensitivity for cytomegalovirus status were reported for the classifier. Judged likely to be a sequencing artifact was a cluster of highly shared sequence variants.

The CDR3 is made up of 12 amino acids. V gave up 6 bases and J gave up 7 bases, with 12 bases separating them. In germline, CDR1 is SNHLY, CDR2 FYNNEI. The PCR was carried out with 60 Vbeta primers and 13 Jbeta primers. Clones were sequenced by immunoSEQ multiplex PCR, and TCRdb holds only the in-frame ones, with some missing. Here the sample spans around 160,000 clones, about 73% being singletons. On this clone itself: As yet, its antigen is unknown.

This chain uses TRBV2 with TRBJ1-1; tentatively, D is TRBD1 (5 bases). The sequenced sample consisted of PBMCs. This TCR came from a man aged 40-49 years in good health and CMV-seropositive. The CDR3 loop is CASRPGQGEAFF. The CDR3 DNA reads as TGTGCCAGCAGACCCGGGCAGGGTGAAGCTTTCTTT.